The 18 T cell receptor beta chains presented below share a single source sample, sequenced in a study of blood T cells in healthy people across ages. A second roughly 6 to 11 cycle PCR used barcoded and J-beta primers. TCRdb reanalysed the 5' RACE reads using MiXCR and keeps one entry per CDR3 protein. Of approximately 900,000 distinct CDR3 sequences in the sample, 25% to 30% were seen once. The data also belong to a second study, concerning T cells of mothers and their children.

Specimen: blood. Every receptor here comes from a woman aged 40 to 50 in good health.

This clonotype was recorded many times. The chain joins TRBV4-3 to TRBJ1-5; no clear D gene. Germline V gene data show CDR1 as LGHNA and CDR2 as YSLEER. Trimming removed 1 base from V and 4 bases from J, with 5 bases in between. CDR3 length: 13 residues. CDR3 DNA: TGCGCCAGCAGCCAAGGAATTAATCAGCCCCAGCATTTT. It codes for CASSQGINQPQHF.

V gene TRBV14 combines with J gene TRBJ1-1; 9 positions match TRBD1. CDR3 length: 14 amino acids. The trim removed 5 bases at V and 7 bases at J, leaving 8 bases unmatched. Germline V gene lookup returns CDR1 SGHDN and CDR2 FVKESK. CDR3 sequence (DNA): TGTGCCAGCAGCGTACAGGGGGCTCTTAGTGAAGCTTTCTTT. Its translation is CASSVQGALSEAFF.

This clonotype was counted ten times or more. The rearrangement joins TRBV2 to TRBJ2-1; 8 bases map to TRBD1. Germline CDR1 reads SNHLY; CDR2 reads FYNNEI. Unmatched junction bases numbered 4, after V lost 7 bases and J lost 5 bases. The CDR3 length is 13 residues. CDR3 sequence: CASKDRGNNEQFF. The CDR3 DNA reads as TGTGCCAGCAAAGACAGGGGTAACAATGAGCAGTTCTTC.

This clonotype has ten or more counts. The gene calls are TRBV6-5 and TRBJ2-7; 13 positions agree with TRBD2. Losses at the gene ends were 5 bases for V and 4 bases for J; bases not matched to a gene: 5. Per the germline V gene, CDR1 is MNHEY and CDR2 is SVGAGI. The CDR3 runs to 15 residues. The CDR3 loop reads CASSTGLAGRYEQYF. DNA of the CDR3: TGTGCCAGCAGTACGGGACTAGCGGGGAGGTACGAGCAGTACTTC.

This clonotype was detected many times. The CDR3 DNA reads TGCAGTTCTCCTCCCCGGGCGAGCACTGAAGCTTTCTTT. Translated: CSSPPRASTEAFF. The V and J genes are TRBV20-1 and TRBJ1-1; D gene unclear. The CDR3 is made up of 13 amino acids. Trimming took off 8 bases at V and 4 bases at J, with 17 bases between the two ends. CDR1 and CDR2 from the germline V gene are DFQATT and SNEGSKA (reference sequence).

This clonotype was recorded a few times. CDR3 loop: CASRGLPLDRAYRDTEAFF. In DNA form, the CDR3 reads TGTGCCAGCAGGGGACTCCCCTTGGACAGGGCCTACCGGGACACTGAAGCTTTCTTT. The V call is TRBV7-9, the J call TRBJ1-1; TRBD1 aligns across 8 bases. This CDR3 region has 19 residues. The germline V gene encodes CDR1 SEHNR and CDR2 FQNEAQ (reference sequence). J gave up 3 bases and V 6 bases, and 21 bases lay outside the gene matches.

The chain combines TRBV3-1 with TRBJ1-2; 9 positions match TRBD1. Germline V lookup: CDR1 LGHDT, CDR2 YNNKEL (reference sequence). The CDR3 totals 15 residues. The V gene end was trimmed by 2 bases and the J gene end by 2 bases; junction bases not matched to a gene: 3. CDR3 sequence (DNA): TGTGCCAGCAGCCAACCCGGGACAGGGAACTATGGCTACACCTTC. Its translation is CASSQPGTGNYGYTF.

V is TRBV29-1 and J is TRBJ1-2, with a weak D call TRBD1 (5 bases). Trimming stripped 3 bases from V and 4 bases from J, with 15 bases between. The CDR3 loop spans 14 amino acids. Per the germline V gene, CDR1 is SQVTM and CDR2 is ANQGSEA. The CDR3 loop is CSVEEARGGYGYTF. CDR3 DNA sequence: TGCAGCGTTGAGGAGGCCCGTGGGGGCTATGGCTACACCTTC.

The chain recombines TRBV19 with TRBJ2-5; D call uncertain. Germline values: CDR1 LNHDA, CDR2 SQIVND (reference sequence). Trimming removed 4 bases at V and 5 bases at J, with 14 bases between. This CDR3 comprises 14 residues. CDR3 sequence: CASSTSLVEETQYF. As DNA, the CDR3 is TGTGCCAGTAGTACGTCCCTGGTGGAGGAGACCCAGTACTTC.

This clonotype was detected many times. An end of the junction differs from the germline gene, which may be a read error. The chain uses TRBV3-1 and TRBJ2-1; TRBD2 matches 8 bases. Germline V gives CDR1 LGHDT, CDR2 YNNKEL (reference sequence). The CDR3 consists of 14 residues. CDR3 in amino acids: CASSLGLAGNEQFF. The CDR3 DNA reads as TGCGCCAGCAGCTTGGGGCTAGCGGGCAATGAGCAGTTCTTC.

The V call is TRBV28, the J call TRBJ1-6; D is uncertain. CDR1 and CDR2 (germline): MDHEN, SYDVKM. Deletions cut 6 bases from V and 6 bases from J, with 6 bases between. The CDR3 spans 12 residues. The CDR3 nucleotides read TGTGCCAGCAGGTGGCTTAATTCACCCCTCCACTTT. Translating gives CASRWLNSPLHF.

V gene TRBV29-1 combines with J gene TRBJ1-1; D is undetermined. This CDR3 has 10 amino acids. Trimming removed 5 bases at V and 6 bases at J, with 7 bases between. Germline V gene sequence: CDR1 SQVTM, CDR2 ANQGSEA. CDR3 region: CSVLGPEAFF. The CDR3 DNA follows: TGCAGCGTTTTAGGCCCTGAAGCTTTCTTT.

V usage is TRBV20-1 and J usage is TRBJ2-6; 13 bases are shared with TRBD2. The trim removed 5 bases at V and 0 bases at J, leaving 7 bases unmatched. CDR1 and CDR2 (germline): DFQATT, SNEGSKA (reference sequence). The CDR3 sequence is 18 residues long. The DNA of the CDR3 is TGCAGTGCTGCCAAGGGACTAGCGGGGACCTCTGGGGCCAACGTCCTGACTTTC. This gives the protein CSAAKGLAGTSGANVLTF.

This chain connects TRBV4-3 to TRBJ2-3; maybe TRBD2 (6 bases). CDR1 and CDR2 (germline): LGHNA, YSLEER. V lost 0 bases to trimming and J lost 1 base, with 14 bases between them. The CDR3 spans 17 residues. The CDR3: CASSQDHRDSGTDTQYF. The DNA of the CDR3 is TGCGCCAGCAGCCAAGATCATCGGGACTCCGGCACAGATACGCAGTATTTT.

The chain has TRBV29-1 and TRBJ1-2, with D maybe TRBD1 (5 bases). Per germline, CDR1 SQVTM and CDR2 ANQGSEA. The CDR3 totals 15 residues. V was shortened by 3 bases and J by 2 bases, with 16 bases between the two germline ends. The CDR3 reads CSVDRNRGVNYGYTF. The CDR3 DNA reads as TGCAGCGTTGATCGAAATAGAGGGGTCAACTATGGCTACACCTTC.

This clonotype was seen many times. This chain connects TRBV7-2 to TRBJ2-1, with D uncertain. Germline CDR1 reads SGHTA; CDR2 reads FQGNSA. This CDR3 is built from 13 residues. With 5 bases removed from V and 4 bases from J, the gap between germline ends came to 9 bases. DNA of the CDR3: TGTGCCAGCAGCGCGGCACGGTACAATGAGCAGTTCTTC. It is translated as CASSAARYNEQFF.

The V gene is TRBV5-1, the J gene TRBJ1-1; tentative D call: TRBD1 (5 bases). Germline V gene lookup returns CDR1 SGHRS and CDR2 YFSETQ. This CDR3 has 16 residues. Trimming cost V 0 bases and J 0 bases, with 12 bases left between them. The CDR3 region has the DNA TGCGCCAGCAGCTTGGAACCGGGACTCCTGAACACTGAAGCTTTCTTT. The encoded protein is CASSLEPGLLNTEAFF.

The CDR3: CASSYSNRFCYTF. In DNA form, the CDR3 reads TGTGCCAGCAGTTACTCGAACAGATTCTGCTACACCTTC. This chain uses TRBV6-6 with TRBJ1-2; D not resolved. The germline V gene encodes CDR1 MNHNY and CDR2 SVGAGI (reference sequence). The CDR3 totals 13 residues. Trimming cost V 0 bases and J 9 bases, with 11 bases left between them.